This T cell receptor beta chain comes out of a study of T cell clones after liver transplantation. Background on the study: Patients counted as tolerant after at least one year off all immunosuppression, enzymes not exceeding twice normal.

Remarks on this clone: Its antigen is as yet unknown.

Sequencing of dividing CFSE-low cells from the MLR defined alloreactive TCRbeta sequences. Pre-transplant recipient cells responded to graft donor PBMCs, splenocytes, lymph-node cells, or third-party PBMCs. V was pared by 5 bases and J by 13 bases, with 27 bases between. Germline V gene lookup returns CDR1 SGHRS and CDR2 YFSETQ. The CDR3 spans 15 residues. Profiling relied on immunoSEQ multiplex PCR, and the TCRdb table lists in-frame clones only, not all of them. The sample lists thousands of clones, about 31% occurring once. The clonotype was recovered from a human patient who received a liver transplant. Some of the T cells might come from the graft donor. The rearrangement joins TRBV5-1 to TRBJ2-5, with D tentatively TRBD1 (6 bases). Sequenced: CD4+ T cells from cultured PBMCs. The DNA of the CDR3 is TGCGCCAGCAGGGGACACCTTGGTGCGGCCCAGGAGCGGTACTTC. Its protein is CASRGHLGAAQERYF.